The sequence of this T cell receptor (beta chain) was determined in a study of T-cell memory formation after mild COVID-19. Background on the study: TCR clusters were largely donor specific.

Sample barcodes and UMIs were carried by the TCR alpha and TCR beta cDNA libraries that 5'RACE generated with constant-segment primers. TCRdb independently ran MiXCR on the 5' RACE reads; one entry per CDR3 protein. The profile shows roughly 130,000 distinct CDR3 sequences, more than 15% of them singletons. Whole-study findings and limits: Shrinking CD4+ clones were chiefly CM and EM; CD8+ ones were chiefly EMRA. Some clones that responded were present in memory (sampled pre-infection), which suggests cross-reactive memory joined.

In this sample, this clonotype turned up many times. Its target is unknown. Specimen: PBMCs or a T cell subset sorted from them (not recorded which). This sequence originates from a man between 18 and 29 years old who had mild COVID-19 (a few samples of this study predate the infection). Cell type and time point are not known.

The CDR3 is CASSLYNYGGGNQPQHF. CDR3 sequence (DNA): TGTGCCAGCAGCTTATACAATTATGGGGGGGGCAATCAGCCCCAGCATTTT. The chain has TRBV7-9 and TRBJ1-5; D is perhaps TRBD1 (5 bases). Germline loops: CDR1 SEHNR, CDR2 FQNEAQ (reference sequence). The CDR3 is 17 amino acids. V was pared by 2 bases and J by 2 bases, with 16 bases between.